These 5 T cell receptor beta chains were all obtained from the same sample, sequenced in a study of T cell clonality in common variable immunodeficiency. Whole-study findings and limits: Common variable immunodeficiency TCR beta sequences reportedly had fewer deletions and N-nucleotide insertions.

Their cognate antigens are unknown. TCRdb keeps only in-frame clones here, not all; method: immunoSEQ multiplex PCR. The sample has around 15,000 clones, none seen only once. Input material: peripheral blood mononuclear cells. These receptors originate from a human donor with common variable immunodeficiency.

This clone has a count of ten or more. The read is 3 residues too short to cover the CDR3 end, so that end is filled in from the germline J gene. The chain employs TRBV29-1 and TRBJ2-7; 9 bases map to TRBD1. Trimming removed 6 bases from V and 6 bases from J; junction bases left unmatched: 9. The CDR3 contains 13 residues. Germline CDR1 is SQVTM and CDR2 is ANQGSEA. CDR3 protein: CSVTTGGSIEQYF. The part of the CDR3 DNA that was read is TGCAGCGTGACGACAGGGGGATCGATCGAG.

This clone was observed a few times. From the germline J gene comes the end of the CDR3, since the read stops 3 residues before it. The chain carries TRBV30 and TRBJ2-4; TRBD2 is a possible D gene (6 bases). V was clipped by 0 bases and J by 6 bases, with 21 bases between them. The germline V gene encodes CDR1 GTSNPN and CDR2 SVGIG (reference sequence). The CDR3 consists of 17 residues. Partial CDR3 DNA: TGTGCCTGGAGTGTACAGTTCGGGGGACCCGGGGGAAACATT. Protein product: CAWSVQFGGPGGNI. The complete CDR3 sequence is CAWSVQFGGPGGNIQYF.

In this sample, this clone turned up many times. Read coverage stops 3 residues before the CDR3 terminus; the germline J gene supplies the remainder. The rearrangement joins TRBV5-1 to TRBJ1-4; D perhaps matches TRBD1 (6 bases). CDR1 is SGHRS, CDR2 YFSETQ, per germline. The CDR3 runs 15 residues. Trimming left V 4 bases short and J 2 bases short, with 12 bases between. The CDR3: CASSVSGVTNEKLFF. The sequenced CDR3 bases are TGCGCCAGCAGCGTCTCAGGGGTTACTAATGAAAAA.

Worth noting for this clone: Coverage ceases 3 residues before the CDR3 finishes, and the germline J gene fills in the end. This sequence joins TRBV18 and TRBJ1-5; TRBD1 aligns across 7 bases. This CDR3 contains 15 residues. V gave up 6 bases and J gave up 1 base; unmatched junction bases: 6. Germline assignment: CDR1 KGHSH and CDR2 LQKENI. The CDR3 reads CASSAGQTSNQPQHF. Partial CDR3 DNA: TGTGCCAGCTCGGCGGGACAGACCAGCAATCAGCCC.

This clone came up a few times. Incomplete CDR3 DNA: TGTGCCAGCACCAGGGGACGGAGCAATGAAAAA. It translates to CASTRGRSNEK. The entire CDR3 protein is CASTRGRSNEKLFF. The chain has TRBV7-9 and TRBJ1-4; the D gene is possibly TRBD1 (6 bases). Sequencing ends 3 residues short of the CDR3 end; the germline J gene provides the rest. The germline gives CDR1 SEHNR, CDR2 FQNEAQ (reference sequence). Trimming pared 7 bases from V and 5 bases from J, leaving 14 bases between. CDR3 length equals 14 residues.